The 9 T cell receptor beta chains below were found in one sample sequenced in a study of T cell responses to AZD1222 COVID-19 vaccine. Profiled with immunoSEQ multiplex PCR; TCRdb holds only in-frame clones, not every one. The table includes around 130,000 clones, nearly 90% detected once. Sequencing used peripheral blood, obtained 28 days after the second AZD1222 dose. The receptors shown here come from an adult who received the AZD1222 COVID-19 vaccine.

The CDR3 DNA follows: TGCGCCAGCAGCCCGCGACAGGTTCAAAACTATGGCTACACCTTC. Protein: CASSPRQVQNYGYTF. The chain has TRBV4-3 and TRBJ1-2; TRBD1 is a possible D gene (6 bases). V was shortened by 4 bases and J by 2 bases, with 14 bases between the two germline ends. The CDR3 loop spans 15 amino acids. Germline V lookup: CDR1 LGHNA, CDR2 YSLEER.

The V call is TRBV5-1, the J call TRBJ2-7, with TRBD2 matching 8 bases. The CDR3 contains 16 residues. The V gene end was trimmed by 4 bases and the J gene end by 7 bases; junction bases not matched to a gene: 16. Germline values: CDR1 SGHRS, CDR2 YFSETQ. CDR3 bases: TGCGCCAGCAGCGTAGACATTTCAGCGGGAGTGAGGGAGCAGTACTTC. Amino acids: CASSVDISAGVREQYF.

The chain employs TRBV6-5 and TRBJ2-3; D perhaps matches TRBD1 (5 bases). Germline CDR1 MNHEY, CDR2 SVGAGI. The CDR3 consists of 11 residues. V lost 6 bases and J lost 5, with 6 bases in between. The CDR3 DNA is TGTGCCAGCAGGCAGGGAGATACGCAGTATTTT. Its translation: CASRQGDTQYF.

This chain connects TRBV2 to TRBJ2-1; 7 bases are a match to TRBD2. Per germline, CDR1 SNHLY and CDR2 FYNNEI. The CDR3 is made up of 15 amino acids. After removal of 1 base from V and 8 bases from J, the junction contained 8 bases not matched to a gene. The CDR3 here is CASSEGSGRGDEQFF. The CDR3 DNA reads as TGTGCCAGCAGTGAAGGCTCGGGTCGGGGGGATGAGCAGTTCTTC.

The gene calls are TRBV19 and TRBJ2-5; 11 bases fit TRBD2. Germline lookup yields CDR1 LNHDA and CDR2 SQIVND (reference sequence). The CDR3 loop spans 15 amino acids. The J segment lost 5 bases and the V segment lost 6 bases, leaving 8 bases of the junction unmatched. CDR3 amino acids: CASRPIAGGRETQYF. In nucleotides, the CDR3 is TGTGCCAGTAGGCCTATAGCGGGGGGGAGGGAGACCCAGTACTTC.

This rearrangement joins TRBV5-1 to TRBJ1-1; the D gene is possibly TRBD1 (5 bases). Germline CDR1 and CDR2: SGHRS and YFSETQ. The CDR3 length is 14 residues. V lost 5 bases and J 2 bases, leaving 13 bases between the germline ends. In DNA form, the CDR3 reads TGCGCCAGCAGGGTGACAGCCTCAAACACTGAAGCTTTCTTT. It specifies CASRVTASNTEAFF. Full variable domain (rest looked up from reference TRBV5-1 and TRBJ1-1): KAGVTQTPRYLIKTRGQQVTLSCSPISGHRSVSWYQQTPGQGLQFLFEYFSETQRNKGNFPGRFSGRQFSNSRSEMNVSTLELGDSALYLCASRVTASNTEAFFGQGTRLTVV.

This chain connects TRBV3-1 (or the pseudogene TRBV3-2) to TRBJ1-1; D is undetermined. CDR1 is LGHDT and CDR2 is YNNKEL in the germline V gene (reference sequence). The germline V and J ends were trimmed by 3 bases and 7 bases, with 9 bases remaining between them. CDR3 length: 12 residues. The CDR3: CASSQGELEAFF. CDR3 nucleotide sequence: TGTGCCAGCAGCCAGGGCGAGCTTGAAGCTTTCTTT.

The chain links TRBV3-1 (or the pseudogene TRBV3-2) to TRBJ2-7; 7 bases map to TRBD1. Germline CDR1 reads LGHDT; CDR2 reads YNNKEL (reference sequence). V was pared by 2 bases and J by 3 bases, with 4 bases of the junction left unmatched. The CDR3 length is 14 residues. DNA for the CDR3: TGTGCCAGCAGCCAAAGAGGGGGCTTCTACGAGCAGTACTTC. Its protein is CASSQRGGFYEQYF.

The chain is built from TRBV29-1 and TRBJ2-7, with 10 nucleotides matching TRBD1. CDR3 length equals 13 residues. In germline, CDR1 is SQVTM, CDR2 ANQGSEA. The trim removed 6 bases at V and 0 bases at J, leaving 2 bases unmatched. The CDR3 sequence: CSVGQGGSYEQYF. In DNA, the CDR3 is TGCAGCGTAGGACAGGGGGGCTCCTACGAGCAGTACTTC.